This T cell receptor beta chain was observed in a study of molecular identifiers for immune sequencing clone quantification. TCRdb called the PCR reads again in MiXCR, with one record for every CDR3 protein. The sample holds roughly 300,000 distinct CDR3 sequences, 24% seen once. Germline CDR1 and CDR2: SQVTM and ANQGSEA. The CDR3 extends over 15 amino acids. V shed 2 bases and J shed 0 bases, with 11 bases lying between them. Findings and limits, study-wide: Over 98% of CMV-specific effector molecules, but under 1% of naive ones, were in clones above 20 copies.

In this sample, this clonotype turned up many times. Its antigen remains unidentified. The sequencing input was naive CD8+ T cells from blood, with Jurkat cell RNA spiked in. This sample's subset: FACS-sorted CD8+CD4-CCR7+CD45RA+ naive T cells. The chain employs TRBV29-1 and TRBJ2-1, with D unresolved. The sequence was obtained from a human donor in good health. Some libraries in this study had Jurkat cell RNA spiked in. DNA of the CDR3: TGCAGCGTTGAATGGGTCGGCAACTCCTACAATGAGCAGTTCTTC. Translating it yields CSVEWVGNSYNEQFF.